This T cell receptor beta chain came from a study of blood T cell repertoires in COVID-19. Study as a whole: Samples taken during acute and convalescent COVID-19 were collected in the United States, Italy and Spain. In each case, the material was cDNA or gDNA derived from T cells, B-cell-depleted T cells, or PBMCs.

The ends lost 2 bases at V and 6 bases at J; junction bases unmatched: 15. CDR1 is MDHEN, CDR2 SYDVKM, per germline. The CDR3 totals 18 residues. In the original workflow: Amplification of reference gene primers was used by the study to estimate nucleated cell counts. Assay used: immunoSEQ multiplex PCR; TCRdb lists only in-frame clones, some missing. The V and J calls and clone size were taken over from that table, and D and trimming were inferred from the DNA. The table lists roughly 67,000 clones, around 84% of them singletons, with more than 3.5% in the top ten. The TCR was taken from a man in his fifties with acute or convalescent COVID-19. Sequencing was done on a sample of peripheral blood. The rearrangement uses TRBV28 and TRBJ2-2, with TRBD1 matching 7 bases. This CDR3 is CASSLTKRTTTGPGELFF. CDR3 nucleotides: TGTGCCAGCAGTTTAACCAAAAGAACTACGACAGGGCCCGGGGAGCTGTTTTTT.